These 3 T cell receptor beta chains share one sample of origin, sequenced in a study of persistence of HIV-infected CD4 T cells. These receptors' antigens are unknown. The libraries were made with immunoSEQ version 4 in survey mode. Profiled with immunoSEQ multiplex PCR; TCRdb holds only in-frame clones, not every one. The sample lists some 49,000 clones; 80% to 90% were seen once. Cells were stimulated nonspecifically with anti-CD3/anti-CD28 magnetic beads. Sorting of responding CD4+ T cells relied on upregulated CD40 ligand together with CD69. Source: CD4+ T cells sorted from PBMCs after approximately 19-hour stimulation, taken from a patient who received antiretroviral therapy. These receptors came from an adult woman with HIV who was CMV-seropositive.

This clone was picked up one time. The chain carries TRBV7-2 and TRBJ1-1; 7 bases are a match to TRBD1. From germline, CDR1 is SGHTA and CDR2 FQGNSA. This CDR3 has 15 residues. Unmatched junction bases numbered 3, after V lost 1 base and J lost 1 base. In DNA form, the CDR3 reads TGTGCCAGCAGCTTAGAGGGGACAGCGAACACTGAAGCTTTCTTT. Its protein is CASSLEGTANTEAFF.

V is TRBV28 and J is TRBJ2-7, with 9 bases matching TRBD1. After removal of 6 bases from V and 2 bases from J, the junction contained 5 bases not matched to a gene. Germline V gene lookup returns CDR1 MDHEN and CDR2 SYDVKM. This CDR3 is 14 amino acids long. The CDR3 here is CASREQGAPYEQYF. Here the CDR3 DNA reads TGTGCCAGCAGGGAACAGGGGGCTCCCTACGAGCAGTACTTC.

The V and J genes are TRBV27 and TRBJ2-7; the D is unclear. Germline V gives CDR1 MNHEY, CDR2 SMNVEV (reference sequence). The CDR3 covers 13 residues. Trimming took off 5 bases at V and 3 bases at J, with 11 bases between the two ends. The CDR3 DNA reads TGTGCCAGCAGTCCTCCTCCGTTCTACGAGCAGTACTTC. It specifies CASSPPPFYEQYF.